The 10 T cell receptor beta chains below were found in one sample sequenced in a study of blood T cell repertoires in COVID-19. Using immunoSEQ multiplex PCR, the repertoire was profiled, and TCRdb retains in-frame clones only, with some absent. This table has about 68,000 clones, roughly 91% appearing once. Sequencing was done on a sample of peripheral blood. All receptors derive from a man aged 50 to 60 with active COVID-19.

This sequence joins TRBV5-4 and TRBJ2-6; D may be TRBD1 (5 bases). The germline V gene has CDR1 SGHNT and CDR2 YYREEE (reference sequence). The CDR3 spans 16 residues. V lost 1 base and J 2 bases, leaving 10 bases between the germline ends. CDR3 amino acids: CASSLRGNTGANVLTF. CDR3 DNA sequence: TGTGCCAGCAGCTTGAGGGGTAATACTGGGGCCAACGTCCTGACTTTC.

This chain links TRBV5-6 with TRBJ2-3, with D maybe TRBD1 (5 bases). Germline lookup yields CDR1 SGHDT and CDR2 YYEEEE. The CDR3 is 17 residues long. V was clipped by 5 bases and J by 4 bases, with 23 bases between them. The CDR3 loop is CASSSHLGRENPDTQYF. CDR3 DNA: TGTGCCAGCAGTAGTCACCTCGGCAGGGAAAACCCAGATACGCAGTATTTT.

The chain uses TRBV5-1 and TRBJ1-4; no firm D call. The CDR3 extends over 15 amino acids. CDR1 is SGHRS and CDR2 is YFSETQ in the germline V gene. V was trimmed by 6 bases and J by 0 bases, leaving 12 bases between them. The CDR3 is CASTRSGATNEKLFF. The CDR3 DNA follows: TGCGCCAGCACCCGATCGGGTGCAACTAATGAAAAACTGTTTTTT.

The V call is TRBV6-5, the J call TRBJ1-2, with D maybe TRBD1 (5 bases). V was cut by 8 bases and J by 8 bases, with 21 bases left in between. The CDR3 is made up of 14 amino acids. Germline V CDR1 and CDR2: MNHEY, SVGAGI. The CDR3 DNA is TGTGCCAGCGTACCTTATGGGGGGGAGAGCGGCTACACCTTC. Its translation: CASVPYGGESGYTF.

The chain recombines TRBV7-2 with TRBJ1-2; D not certain. Germline CDR1 and CDR2: SGHTA and FQGNSA. This CDR3 is built from 13 residues. V lost 6 bases, J lost 4 bases, and 12 bases lay in between. The CDR3 nucleotides read TGTGCCAGCAGTGCCGGGAGATCCTATGGCTACACCTTC. Translated: CASSAGRSYGYTF. Based on the CDR3 plus reference TRBV7-2 and TRBJ1-2, the full variable domain is GAGVSQSPSNKVTEKGKDVELRCDPISGHTALYWYRQSLGQGLEFLIYFQGNSAPDKSGLPSDRFSAERTGGSVSTLTIQRTQQEDSAVYLCASSAGRSYGYTFGSGTRLTVV.

The CDR3 here is CASSPETGLSGANVLTF. CDR3 nucleotides: TGTGCCAGCTCACCGGAAACAGGGCTCTCTGGGGCCAACGTCCTGACTTTC. The chain carries TRBV18 and TRBJ2-6, with D perhaps matching TRBD1 (6 bases). The CDR3 totals 17 residues. The ends were cut back, 3 bases at V and 0 bases at J, with 12 bases in the middle. Germline-derived CDR1 and CDR2 are KGHSH and LQKENI.

The V and J genes are TRBV4-3 and TRBJ1-1, with 8 bases matching TRBD1. V lost 2 bases and J lost 4; bases outside the gene matches: 9. The germline V gene encodes CDR1 LGHNA and CDR2 YSLEER. The CDR3 has 16 residues. CDR3 nucleotide sequence: TGCGCCAGCAGCCAACTCCGGACAGGGAGGGCCACTGAAGCTTTCTTT. It translates to CASSQLRTGRATEAFF.

V usage is TRBV6-5 and J usage is TRBJ1-4, with D perhaps matching TRBD1 (5 bases). Trimming removed 5 bases from V and 7 bases from J, with 17 bases in between. The germline gives CDR1 MNHEY, CDR2 SVGAGI. The CDR3 has 15 residues. CDR3 bases: TGTGCCAGCAGTCCCCAGGGCGGAGAGTCTGAAAAACTGTTTTTT. It yields the protein CASSPQGGESEKLFF.

The sample holds a few counts of this clone. The chain couples TRBV7-9 to TRBJ1-2; the D is unclear. Germline loops: CDR1 SEHNR, CDR2 FQNEAQ (reference sequence). CDR3 length: 13 residues. Between the trimmed V and J ends, which lost 3 bases and 2 bases, there was a span of 7 bases. CDR3: CASSLAKNYGYTF. CDR3 DNA sequence: TGTGCCAGCAGCTTGGCCAAGAACTATGGCTACACCTTC.

This clone was counted once. The chain has TRBV9 and TRBJ1-2; D is possibly TRBD1 (6 bases). The V end was cut by 0 bases, the J end by 4 bases, with 13 bases between. CDR1 and CDR2 from the germline V gene are SGDLS and YYNGEE. The CDR3 runs 15 residues. CDR3 nucleotides: TGTGCCAGCAGCGTAGGGCAGGGGACGTCCTATGGCTACACCTTC. Translating it yields CASSVGQGTSYGYTF.